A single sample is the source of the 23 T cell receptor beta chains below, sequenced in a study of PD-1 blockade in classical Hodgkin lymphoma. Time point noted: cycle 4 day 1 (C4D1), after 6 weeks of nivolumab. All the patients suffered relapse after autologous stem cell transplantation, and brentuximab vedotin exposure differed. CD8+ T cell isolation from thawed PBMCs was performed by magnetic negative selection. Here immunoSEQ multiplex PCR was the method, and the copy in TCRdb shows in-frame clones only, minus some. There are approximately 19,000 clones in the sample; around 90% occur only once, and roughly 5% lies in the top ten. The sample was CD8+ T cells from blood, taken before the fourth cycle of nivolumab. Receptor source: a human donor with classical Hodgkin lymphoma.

The CDR3: CAISDSTPGELFF. The CDR3 DNA reads as TGTGCCATCAGTGATAGTACCCCCGGGGAGCTGTTTTTT. The chain is built from TRBV10-3 and TRBJ2-2; D not certain. The germline CDR1 and CDR2 sequences are ENHRY and SYGVKD. V was trimmed by 3 bases and J by 6 bases, leaving 8 bases between them. The CDR3 is made up of 13 amino acids.

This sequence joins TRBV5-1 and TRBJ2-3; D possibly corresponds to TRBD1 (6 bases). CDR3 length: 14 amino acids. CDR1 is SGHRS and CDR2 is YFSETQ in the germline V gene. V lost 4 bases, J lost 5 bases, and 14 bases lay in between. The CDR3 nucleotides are TGCGCCAGCAGCCGACAGGTCGAGGTAGATACGCAGTATTTT. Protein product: CASSRQVEVDTQYF. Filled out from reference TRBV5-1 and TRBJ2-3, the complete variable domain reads KAGVTQTPRYLIKTRGQQVTLSCSPISGHRSVSWYQQTPGQGLQFLFEYFSETQRNKGNFPGRFSGRQFSNSRSEMNVSTLELGDSALYLCASSRQVEVDTQYFGPGTRLTVL.

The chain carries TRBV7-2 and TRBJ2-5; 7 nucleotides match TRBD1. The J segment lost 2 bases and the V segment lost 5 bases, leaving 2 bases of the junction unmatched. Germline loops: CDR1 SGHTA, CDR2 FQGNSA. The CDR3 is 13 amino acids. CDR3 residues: CASSPGGQETQYF. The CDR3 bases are TGTGCCAGCAGCCCAGGGGGACAAGAGACCCAGTACTTC.

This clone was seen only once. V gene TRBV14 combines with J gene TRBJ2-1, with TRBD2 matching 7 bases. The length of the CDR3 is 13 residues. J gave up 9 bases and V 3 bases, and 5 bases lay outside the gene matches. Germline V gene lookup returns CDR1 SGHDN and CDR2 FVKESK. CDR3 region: CASSHWSGTEQFF. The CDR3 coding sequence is TGTGCCAGCAGCCACTGGAGCGGGACTGAGCAGTTCTTC.

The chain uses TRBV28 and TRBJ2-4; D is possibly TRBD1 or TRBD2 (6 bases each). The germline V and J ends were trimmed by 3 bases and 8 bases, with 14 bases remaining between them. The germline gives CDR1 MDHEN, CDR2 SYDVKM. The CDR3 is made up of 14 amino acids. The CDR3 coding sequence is TGTGCCAGCAGTTTTCGGGGGCCCGGGGACATTCAGTACTTC. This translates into CASSFRGPGDIQYF.

The CDR3: CASDGPGQGQPQHF. The CDR3 DNA reads as TGTGCCAGCGATGGACCGGGACAAGGGCAGCCCCAGCATTTT. V is TRBV28 and J is TRBJ1-5; a weak D match, TRBD1 (6 bases). CDR3 length: 14 amino acids. The V and J ends lost 8 bases and 7 bases respectively, with 18 bases between them. Germline CDR1 and CDR2: MDHEN and SYDVKM.

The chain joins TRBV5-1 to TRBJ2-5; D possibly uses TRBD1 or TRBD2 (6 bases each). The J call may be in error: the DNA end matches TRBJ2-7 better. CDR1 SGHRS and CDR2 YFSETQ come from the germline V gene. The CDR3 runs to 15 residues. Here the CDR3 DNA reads TGCGCCAGCAGCCTAGCCCAGGGGAGGAAGCGCGAGCAGTACTTC. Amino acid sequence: CASSLAQGRKREQYF.

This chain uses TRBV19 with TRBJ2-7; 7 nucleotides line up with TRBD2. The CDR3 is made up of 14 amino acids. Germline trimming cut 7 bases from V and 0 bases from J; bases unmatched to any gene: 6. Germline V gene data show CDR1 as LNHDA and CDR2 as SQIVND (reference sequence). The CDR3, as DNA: TGTGCCAGTACTCCCACTAGCGTCTCCTACGAGCAGTACTTC. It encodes CASTPTSVSYEQYF.

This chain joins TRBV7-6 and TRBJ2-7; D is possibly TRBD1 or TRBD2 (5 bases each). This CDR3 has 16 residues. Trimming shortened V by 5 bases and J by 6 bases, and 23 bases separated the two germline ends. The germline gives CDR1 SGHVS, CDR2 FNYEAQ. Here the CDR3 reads CASSPLFDGASLEQYF. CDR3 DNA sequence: TGTGCCAGCAGCCCCCTTTTCGACGGGGCGTCCCTCGAGCAGTACTTC.

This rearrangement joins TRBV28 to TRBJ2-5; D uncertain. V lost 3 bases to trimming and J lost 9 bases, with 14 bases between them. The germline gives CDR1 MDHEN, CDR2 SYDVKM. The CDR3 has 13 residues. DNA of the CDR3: TGTGCCAGCAGTTTCATACCCAGCCGGGCCCAGTACTTC. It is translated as CASSFIPSRAQYF.

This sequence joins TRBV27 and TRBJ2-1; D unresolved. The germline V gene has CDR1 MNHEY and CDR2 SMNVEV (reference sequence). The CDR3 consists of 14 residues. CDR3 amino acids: CATRPPSSYNEQFF. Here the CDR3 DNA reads TGTGCAACCCGGCCGCCCAGCTCCTACAATGAGCAGTTCTTC.

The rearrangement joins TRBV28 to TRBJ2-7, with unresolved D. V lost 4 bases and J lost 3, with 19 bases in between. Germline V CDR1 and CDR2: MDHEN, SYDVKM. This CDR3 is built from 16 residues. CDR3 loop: CASSSTPGVGNYEQYF. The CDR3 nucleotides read TGTGCCAGCAGTTCGACCCCGGGCGTTGGGAACTACGAGCAGTACTTC.

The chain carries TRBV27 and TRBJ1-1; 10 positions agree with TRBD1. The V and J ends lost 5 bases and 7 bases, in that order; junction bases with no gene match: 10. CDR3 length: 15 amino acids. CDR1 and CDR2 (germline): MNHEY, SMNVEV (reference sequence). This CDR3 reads CASSKHLGQGGEAFF. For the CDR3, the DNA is TGTGCCAGCAGTAAACACCTAGGACAGGGGGGTGAAGCTTTCTTT.

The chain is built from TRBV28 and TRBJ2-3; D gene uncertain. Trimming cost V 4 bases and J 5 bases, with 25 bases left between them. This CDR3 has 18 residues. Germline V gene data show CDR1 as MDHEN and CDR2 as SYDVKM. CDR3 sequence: CASSSYLGGQIMGDTQYF. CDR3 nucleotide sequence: TGTGCCAGCAGTTCCTACCTGGGCGGTCAGATAATGGGAGATACGCAGTATTTT.

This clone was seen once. CDR3 in amino acids: CASSSQGWRNTIYF. CDR3 coding DNA: TGTGCCAGCAGCTCTCAGGGGTGGCGAAACACCATATATTTT. The chain employs TRBV9 and TRBJ1-3, with a weak D call TRBD1 (6 bases). V shed 4 bases and J shed 5 bases, with 13 bases lying between them. The germline gives CDR1 SGDLS, CDR2 YYNGEE. The CDR3 contains 14 residues.

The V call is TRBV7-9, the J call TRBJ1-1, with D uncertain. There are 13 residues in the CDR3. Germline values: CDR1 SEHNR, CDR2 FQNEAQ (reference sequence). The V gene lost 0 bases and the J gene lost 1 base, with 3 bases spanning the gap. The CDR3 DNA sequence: TGTGCCAGCAGCTTAGCAGGGAACACTGAAGCTTTCTTT. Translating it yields CASSLAGNTEAFF.

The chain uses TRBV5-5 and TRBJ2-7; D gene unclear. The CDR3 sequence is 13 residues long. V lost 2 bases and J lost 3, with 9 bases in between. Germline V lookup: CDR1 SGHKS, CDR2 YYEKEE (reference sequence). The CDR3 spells CASSLGTGYEQYF. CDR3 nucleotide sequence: TGTGCCAGCAGCTTAGGTACGGGCTACGAGCAGTACTTC.

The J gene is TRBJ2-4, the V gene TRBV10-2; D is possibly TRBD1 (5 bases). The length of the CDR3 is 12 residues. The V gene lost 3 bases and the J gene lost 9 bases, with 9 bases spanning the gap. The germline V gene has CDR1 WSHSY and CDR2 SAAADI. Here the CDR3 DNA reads TGCGCCAGCAGTGAAGGTCAGGGCATTCAGTACTTC. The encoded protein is CASSEGQGIQYF.

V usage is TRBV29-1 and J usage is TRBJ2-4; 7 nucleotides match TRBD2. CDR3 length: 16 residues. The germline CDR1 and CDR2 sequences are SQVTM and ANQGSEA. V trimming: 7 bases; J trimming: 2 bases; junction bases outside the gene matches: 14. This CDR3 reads CSALGGTTLPKNIQYF. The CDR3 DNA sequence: TGCAGCGCCCTGGGGGGGACTACCCTCCCCAAAAACATTCAGTACTTC. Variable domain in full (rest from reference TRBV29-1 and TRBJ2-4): SAVISQKPSRDICQRGTSLTIQCQVDSQVTMMFWYRQQPGQSLTLIATANQGSEATYESGFVIDKFPISRPNLTFSTLTVSNMSPEDSSIYLCSALGGTTLPKNIQYFGAGTRLSVL.

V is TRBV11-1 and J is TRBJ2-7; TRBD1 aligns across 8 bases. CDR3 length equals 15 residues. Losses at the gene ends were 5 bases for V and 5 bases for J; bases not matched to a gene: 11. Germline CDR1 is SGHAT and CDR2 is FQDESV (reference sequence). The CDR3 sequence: CASSRHDRGENEQYF. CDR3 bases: TGTGCCAGCAGCCGCCACGACAGGGGTGAGAACGAGCAGTACTTC.

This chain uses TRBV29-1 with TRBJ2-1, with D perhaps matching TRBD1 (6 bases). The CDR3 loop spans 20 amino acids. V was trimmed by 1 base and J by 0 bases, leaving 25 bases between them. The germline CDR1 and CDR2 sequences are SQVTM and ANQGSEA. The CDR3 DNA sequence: TGCAGCGTTGAAGGCGAGTGGGGGCCGGCTACTTCGAGCTCCTACAATGAGCAGTTCTTC. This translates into CSVEGEWGPATSSSYNEQFF.

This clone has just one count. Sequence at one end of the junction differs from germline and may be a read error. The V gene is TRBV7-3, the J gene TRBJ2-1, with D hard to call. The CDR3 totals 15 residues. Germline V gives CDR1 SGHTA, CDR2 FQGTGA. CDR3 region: CASSQETLKYNEQFF. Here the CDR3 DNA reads TGCGCCAGCAGCCAAGAAACGCTAAAGTACAATGAGCAGTTCTTC. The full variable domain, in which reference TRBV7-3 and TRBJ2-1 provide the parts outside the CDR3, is GAGVSQTPSNKVTEKGKYVELRCDPISGHTALYWYRQSLGQGPEFLIYFQGTGAADDSGLPNDRFFAVRPEGSVSTLKIQRTERGDSAVYLCASSQETLKYNEQFFGPGTRLTVL.

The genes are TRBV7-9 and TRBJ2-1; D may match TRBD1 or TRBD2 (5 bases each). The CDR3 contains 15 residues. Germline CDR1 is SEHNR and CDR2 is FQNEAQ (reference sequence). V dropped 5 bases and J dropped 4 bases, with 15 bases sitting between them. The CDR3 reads CASSTGPTGYNEQFF. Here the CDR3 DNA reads TGTGCCAGCAGCACGGGACCAACCGGGTACAATGAGCAGTTCTTC.